The present T cell receptor (beta chain) was sequenced within a study of control samples from healthy donors and cancer patients. V dropped 6 bases and J dropped 5; count of bases not matched to a gene: 7. Germline V CDR1 and CDR2: SEHNR, FQNEAQ (reference sequence). The CDR3 extends over 15 amino acids. This clone was seen a handful of times. TCRdb's table, derived via immunoSEQ multiplex PCR, lists solely in-frame clones and lacks some. Of more than 70,000 clones listed, approximately 90% are singletons. The sample taken for sequencing was blood. This receptor was identified in a woman in her twenties or thirties in good health. The chain carries TRBV7-9 and TRBJ2-2; 9 bases agree with TRBD2. The CDR3 nucleotides read TGTGCCAGCAGAGTTAGCGGGGGATTTACCGGGGAGCTGTTTTTT. Its protein is CASRVSGGFTGELFF.